The next 10 T cell receptor beta chains were all read from a single sample in a study of neurological immune-mediated disorders. TCRdb reprocessed the 5' RACE reads with MiXCR, giving one entry per CDR3 protein. The table lists roughly 60,000 distinct CDR3 sequences, roughly 10% of them singletons. The time point is: longitudinal time-point 2. The specimen sequenced was PBMCs. These receptors originate from a man in his thirties or forties in good health.

This clonotype was counted many times. V is TRBV28 and J is TRBJ2-5, with TRBD1 matching over 8 bases. The CDR3 extends over 15 amino acids. Germline lookup yields CDR1 MDHEN and CDR2 SYDVKM. J was trimmed by 0 bases and V by 5 bases; bases with no gene match: 5. The CDR3 loop is CASSGRGQYQETQYF. The CDR3 coding sequence is TGTGCCAGCAGTGGCAGGGGGCAGTACCAAGAGACCCAGTACTTC.

Within the sample, this clonotype is medium-sized. The gene calls are TRBV20-1 and TRBJ1-6; D may be TRBD1 (5 bases). Looked up from germline, CDR1 is DFQATT and CDR2 is SNEGSKA (reference sequence). CDR3 size: 16 residues. V was trimmed by 3 bases and J by 10 bases, leaving 22 bases between them. Here the CDR3 reads CSASSSVGIGGSPLHF. The CDR3 bases are TGCAGTGCTAGCTCGTCGGTGGGGATTGGGGGATCACCCCTCCACTTT.

This clonotype has ten or more counts. The chain employs TRBV20-1 and TRBJ1-2; D is unresolved. The V gene's germline CDR1 is DFQATT and CDR2 SNEGSKA (reference sequence). The germline V and J ends were trimmed by 2 bases and 0 bases, with 13 bases remaining between them. The CDR3 has 15 residues. The CDR3 sequence: CSARNPDGANYGYTF. DNA for the CDR3: TGCAGTGCTAGAAACCCGGACGGTGCTAACTATGGCTACACCTTC.

This clonotype showed up many times. This chain connects TRBV18 to TRBJ2-7; 10 nucleotides match TRBD2. Germline assignment: CDR1 KGHSH and CDR2 LQKENI. The CDR3 runs 15 residues. The ends lost 3 bases at V and 3 bases at J; junction bases unmatched: 5. This CDR3 is CASSPWTSGHYEQYF. The CDR3 DNA follows: TGTGCCAGCTCACCCTGGACTAGCGGACACTACGAGCAGTACTTC.

This clonotype was seen repeatedly, ten times or more. The chain couples TRBV18 to TRBJ1-1; D possibly corresponds to TRBD1 (6 bases). This CDR3 has 17 residues. Between the trimmed V and J ends, which lost 0 bases and 0 bases, there was a span of 14 bases. CDR1 KGHSH and CDR2 LQKENI come from the germline V gene. The CDR3 reads CASSPPGGPSMNTEAFF. In DNA, the CDR3 is TGTGCCAGCTCACCACCCGGGGGGCCGTCCATGAACACTGAAGCTTTCTTT.

Many counts were recorded for this clonotype. This chain uses TRBV12-3 or TRBV12-4 with TRBJ2-2, with 7 bases lining up with TRBD1. This CDR3 is built from 16 residues. J lost 0 bases, V lost 1 base, and 2 bases had no gene match. The CDR3 region has the DNA TGTGCCAGCAGTTTAGTCCAGGGGGCGAACACCGGGGAGCTGTTTTTT. Translated: CASSLVQGANTGELFF.

At least ten counts were recorded for this clonotype. In DNA, the CDR3 is TGCAGCGTTGACCCTAGCGGGAGGGAGACCCAGTACTTC. Translated, it gives CSVDPSGRETQYF. This chain links TRBV29-1 with TRBJ2-5; 11 positions match TRBD2. With 3 bases clipped from V and 5 bases from J, the junction kept 2 bases outside the gene matches. This CDR3 spans 13 amino acids. The germline gives CDR1 SQVTM, CDR2 ANQGSEA.

This clonotype was observed many times. The V gene is TRBV5-1, the J gene TRBJ2-6, with TRBD1 as a possible D gene (6 bases). The length of the CDR3 is 15 residues. CDR1 is SGHRS and CDR2 is YFSETQ in the germline V gene. Trimming cost V 4 bases and J 1 base, with 9 bases left between them. The CDR3 bases are TGCGCCAGCAGCCCAGGGGAGTCTGGGGCCAACGTCCTGACTTTC. Amino acid sequence: CASSPGESGANVLTF.

This clonotype has at least ten counts. CDR3 in amino acids: CASSSTGGLGSPLHF. The CDR3 nucleotides read TGCGCCAGCAGCAGCACAGGGGGACTAGGATCACCCCTCCACTTT. The V and J genes are TRBV5-1 and TRBJ1-6; 8 bases fit TRBD1. The junction had 10 bases not matched to a gene; V was cut back by 4 bases and J by 10 bases. Germline-derived CDR1 and CDR2 are SGHRS and YFSETQ. The CDR3 runs to 15 residues.

This clonotype has at least ten counts. In nucleotides, the CDR3 is TGTGCCAGCAGCTTGGAAGGTGAAGGGTGCGTCACTGAAGCTTTCTTT. Its translation is CASSLEGEGCVTEAFF. The chain has TRBV5-7 and TRBJ1-1; the D is unclear. TRBV5-7 is given ORF status, its function remaining uncertain. V lost 0 bases and J 4 bases, leaving 16 bases between the germline ends. The CDR3 extends over 16 amino acids.